The 30 T cell receptor beta chains below were found in one sample sequenced in a study of CD8 T cells in Susac syndrome. RNA was extracted with the RNeasy kit, and a quantity of roughly 0.45 to 1 ug was reverse transcribed using random hexamers. MiXCR was run by TCRdb on the immunoSEQ multiplex PCR reads, yielding one entry per CDR3 protein. The table has about 290,000 distinct CDR3 sequences, 70% to 90% seen once. Sample: CD8+ T cells from PBMCs. The receptors here all came from a human donor with multiple sclerosis.

V gene TRBV10-3 combines with J gene TRBJ2-1; the D call may be TRBD1 or TRBD2 (6 bases each). Germline CDR1 is ENHRY and CDR2 is SYGVKD. This CDR3 spans 17 amino acids. V shed 5 bases and J shed 2 bases, with 19 bases lying between them. The CDR3 nucleotides read TGTGCCATCAGTCGGGGGCTAGGGGAGCCTCCCTACAATGAGCAGTTCTTC. Translating it yields CAISRGLGEPPYNEQFF.

This chain joins TRBV29-1 and TRBJ2-1, with TRBD2 identical over 12 bases. The V segment lost 6 bases and the J segment 0 bases; nucleotides outside the gene matches: 15. The CDR3 consists of 19 residues. Germline V gives CDR1 SQVTM, CDR2 ANQGSEA. CDR3 DNA: TGCAGCGTCGTACCGGGACTAGCGGGCGGACCCCGCTCCTACAATGAGCAGTTCTTC. It encodes CSVVPGLAGGPRSYNEQFF.

Remarks on this clonotype: The CDR3 carries no conserved terminal phenylalanine or tryptophan, so it likely arises from a read error. This rearrangement joins TRBV19 to TRBJ2-1, with 8 bases aligning to TRBD2. The V gene end was trimmed by 5 bases and the J gene end by 13 bases; junction bases not matched to a gene: 7. CDR3 length: 12 residues. Germline CDR1 LNHDA, CDR2 SQIVND (reference sequence). The DNA for the CDR3 is TGTGCCAGTAGTCCGGGACTAGGGGACCAGTTCCTC. Its translation: CASSPGLGDQFL.

The J gene is TRBJ2-7, the V gene TRBV19; no firm D call. Trimming removed 6 bases at V and 0 bases at J, with 12 bases between. The V gene's germline CDR1 is LNHDA and CDR2 SQIVND (reference sequence). The CDR3 covers 14 residues. CDR3: CASSHDGRSYEQYF. The CDR3 DNA follows: TGTGCCAGTAGCCACGATGGACGCTCCTACGAGCAGTACTTC.

This clonotype was detected only a few times. The V gene is TRBV19, the J gene TRBJ1-5; no clear D gene. Germline V gene sequence: CDR1 LNHDA, CDR2 SQIVND (reference sequence). V shed 3 bases and J shed 4 bases, with 4 bases lying between them. The CDR3 covers 12 residues. The CDR3 nucleotides are TGTGCCAGTAGTATTAGTAATCAGCCCCAGCATTTT. Protein: CASSISNQPQHF.

The J gene is TRBJ2-1, the V gene TRBV9; maybe TRBD2 (6 bases). CDR1 and CDR2 from the germline V gene are SGDLS and YYNGEE. The V and J ends lost 3 bases and 9 bases respectively, with 25 bases between them. This CDR3 spans 17 amino acids. The CDR3 here is CASSATTSGGSGSEQFF. The CDR3 DNA is TGTGCCAGCAGCGCCACAACGAGCGGTGGGTCCGGGAGTGAGCAGTTCTTC.

This rearrangement joins TRBV6-6 to TRBJ2-5, with TRBD2 matching over 9 bases. The CDR3 has 15 residues. J gave up 1 base and V 6 bases, and 6 bases lay outside the gene matches. Germline V gene data show CDR1 as MNHNY and CDR2 as SVGAGI (reference sequence). This CDR3 is CASRSIAGVQETQYF. The CDR3 DNA sequence: TGTGCCAGCAGATCAATAGCGGGGGTCCAAGAGACCCAGTACTTC.

V usage is TRBV6-5 and J usage is TRBJ2-2, with D possibly matching TRBD2 (6 bases). CDR3 length: 15 residues. The V and J ends lost 6 bases and 3 bases respectively, with 14 bases between them. The germline V gene encodes CDR1 MNHEY and CDR2 SVGAGI. The CDR3: CASSLGDFYTGELFF. Here the CDR3 DNA reads TGTGCCAGCAGCTTGGGGGACTTCTACACCGGGGAGCTGTTTTTT.

The chain uses TRBV19 and TRBJ2-1; D ambiguous. The length of the CDR3 is 16 residues. The germline CDR1 and CDR2 sequences are LNHDA and SQIVND (reference sequence). Trimming took off 0 bases at V and 3 bases at J, with 12 bases between the two ends. CDR3 DNA sequence: TGTGCCAGTAGTATAGATCAGAAGCAAGGCTACAATGAGCAGTTCTTC. Translating gives CASSIDQKQGYNEQFF.

The rearrangement uses TRBV7-8 and TRBJ1-1; D gene uncertain. CDR1 and CDR2 from the germline V gene are SGHVS and FQNEAQ. V shed 5 bases and J shed 5 bases, with 12 bases lying between them. The CDR3 covers 13 residues. CDR3 in amino acids: CASSKGPGTEAFF. The CDR3 bases are TGTGCCAGCAGCAAAGGACCGGGTACTGAAGCTTTCTTT.

This rearrangement joins TRBV5-4 to TRBJ1-1; tentative D call: TRBD1 (5 bases). CDR1 is SGHNT and CDR2 is YYREEE in the germline V gene (reference sequence). This CDR3 spans 12 amino acids. V lost 4 bases to trimming and J lost 4 bases, with 8 bases between them. The DNA of the CDR3 is TGTGCCAGCAGCCGAGGGACCACTGAAGCTTTCTTT. Protein: CASSRGTTEAFF.

This CDR3 reads CASSPTIAGGPFF. In DNA, the CDR3 is TGTGCCAGCAGTCCTACCATAGCGGGAGGCCCGTTCTTC. The rearrangement uses TRBV6-5 and TRBJ2-1; 10 nucleotides agree with TRBD2. Trimming took 5 bases from V and 15 from J; bases not matched to a gene: 10. The CDR3 totals 13 residues. The germline CDR1 and CDR2 sequences are MNHEY and SVGAGI.

Notes on this clonotype: A read error may account for a junction end that differs from germline. The chain joins TRBV5-1 to TRBJ2-3; possible D gene TRBD1, 5 bases. CDR3 length: 15 amino acids. Germline CDR1 reads SGHRS; CDR2 reads YFSETQ. The CDR3 here is CASSLGVSSTDTQYF. Here the CDR3 DNA reads TGTGCCAGCAGCCTAGGGGTATCTAGCACAGATACGCAGTATTTT.

This sequence joins TRBV29-1 and TRBJ2-1; the match to TRBD2 covers 9 bases. This CDR3 is 16 amino acids long. V gave up 3 bases and J gave up 4 bases; unmatched junction bases: 10. Per the germline V gene, CDR1 is SQVTM and CDR2 is ANQGSEA. CDR3 in amino acids: CSVDAGGPLLYNEQFF. The CDR3, as DNA: TGCAGCGTTGATGCGGGAGGGCCTCTTCTGTACAATGAGCAGTTCTTC.

The CDR3 reads CASSLDGLSQYF. The CDR3 DNA is TGTGCCAGCAGCTTAGATGGGCTGTCCCAGTACTTC. This sequence joins TRBV11-2 and TRBJ2-5; D gene unclear. Germline CDR1 and CDR2: SGHAT and FQNNGV. The CDR3 sequence is 12 residues long. The V gene lost 0 bases and the J gene lost 9 bases, with 8 bases spanning the gap.

The chain has TRBV27 and TRBJ2-3; D is unclear. The CDR3 contains 15 residues. V was shortened by 5 bases and J by 2 bases, with 14 bases between the two germline ends. CDR1 and CDR2 (germline): MNHEY, SMNVEV (reference sequence). In DNA, the CDR3 is TGTGCCAGCAGTGGTCAGATTCTTTCCACAGATACGCAGTATTTT. Protein sequence: CASSGQILSTDTQYF.

The chain joins TRBV7-6 to TRBJ1-1, with D possibly being TRBD1 (5 bases). This CDR3 contains 16 residues. V gave up 1 base and J gave up 3 bases, with 15 bases separating them. Germline CDR1 and CDR2: SGHVS and FNYEAQ. The DNA of the CDR3 is TGTGCCAGCAGCTTAGTTGTCGGGGGGAGGGACACTGAAGCTTTCTTT. Encoded protein: CASSLVVGGRDTEAFF.

The V gene is TRBV6-2 or TRBV6-3, the J gene TRBJ2-7; either TRBD1 or TRBD2 may supply D (6 bases each). CDR1 and CDR2 (germline): MNHEY, SVGEGT. The CDR3 has 13 amino acids. V dropped 4 bases and J dropped 5 bases, with 12 bases sitting between them. CDR3 protein: CASSSRGLNEQYF. In DNA, the CDR3 is TGTGCCAGCAGTTCCAGGGGACTTAACGAGCAGTACTTC.

Only one count was recorded for this clonotype. The V gene is TRBV4-2, the J gene TRBJ2-5; 9 bases line up with TRBD1. The germline V gene has CDR1 LGHNA and CDR2 YNFKEQ. The CDR3 sequence is 16 residues long. Losses at the gene ends were 4 bases for V and 2 bases for J; bases not matched to a gene: 8. The CDR3 region is CASSRESGTGQETQYF. The CDR3 coding sequence is TGTGCCAGCAGCCGGGAATCAGGGACAGGGCAAGAGACCCAGTACTTC.

This chain connects TRBV20-1 to TRBJ2-3; 8 bases line up with TRBD2. The CDR3 is 16 amino acids. Looked up from germline, CDR1 is DFQATT and CDR2 is SNEGSKA (reference sequence). After removal of 3 bases from V and 4 bases from J, the junction contained 12 bases not matched to a gene. The CDR3 nucleotides read TGCAGTGCTAGGCCCCAGCAGCGGGGGAGACCAGATACGCAGTATTTT. Translating it yields CSARPQQRGRPDTQYF.

This rearrangement joins TRBV7-9 to TRBJ1-1; D may be TRBD1 (5 bases). The CDR3 is 12 amino acids. The V gene lost 4 bases and the J gene lost 10 bases, with 13 bases spanning the gap. CDR1 SEHNR and CDR2 FQNEAQ come from the germline V gene (reference sequence). In DNA, the CDR3 is TGTGCCAGCAGCTCGCCAGGGCATGCAGCTTTCTTT. Its translation is CASSSPGHAAFF.

CDR3 coding DNA: TGTGCCAGCAGTATCCCCGGGGAAGAGACCCAGTACTTC. It specifies CASSIPGEETQYF. V gene TRBV27 combines with J gene TRBJ2-5; a possible D gene is TRBD2 (5 bases). The CDR3 runs 13 residues. V dropped 5 bases and J dropped 3 bases, with 10 bases sitting between them. Germline V gives CDR1 MNHEY, CDR2 SMNVEV (reference sequence).

In this sample, this clonotype turned up once. The rearrangement uses TRBV3-1 and TRBJ2-7, with no clear D. Germline loops: CDR1 LGHDT, CDR2 YNNKEL (reference sequence). V gave up 1 base and J gave up 2 bases, with 15 bases separating them. The CDR3 extends over 16 amino acids. The CDR3 coding sequence is TGTGCCAGCAGCCAAGGGGCTTGGGGTCAGGCCTACGAGCAGTACTTC. Translation: CASSQGAWGQAYEQYF.

The V and J genes are TRBV19 and TRBJ2-2, with D possibly matching TRBD1 (6 bases). This CDR3 has 14 residues. CDR1 is LNHDA, CDR2 SQIVND, per germline (reference sequence). Trimming removed 5 bases at V and 6 bases at J, with 13 bases between. The CDR3 protein is CASSWGLGAGELFF. CDR3 coding DNA: TGTGCCAGTAGTTGGGGGCTCGGTGCCGGGGAGCTGTTTTTT. The full variable domain, with the rest looked up from reference TRBV19 and TRBJ2-2, is DGGITQSPKYLFRKEGQNVTLSCEQNLNHDAMYWYRQDPGQGLRLIYYSQIVNDFQKGDIAEGYSVSREKKESFPLTVTSAQKNPTAFYLCASSWGLGAGELFFGEGSRLTVL.

The chain couples TRBV7-9 to TRBJ2-2; D not resolved. Germline CDR1 and CDR2: SEHNR and FQNEAQ (reference sequence). Trimming removed 5 bases from V and 8 bases from J, with 9 bases in between. The CDR3 length is 12 residues. Here the CDR3 reads CASSPTGGELFF. The DNA of the CDR3 is TGTGCCAGCAGCCCGACCGGGGGGGAGCTGTTTTTT.

This clonotype was picked up many times. This chain connects TRBV7-2 to TRBJ2-7; D is uncertain. Germline V gene data show CDR1 as SGHTA and CDR2 as FQGNSA. The CDR3 runs 12 residues. V was shortened by 4 bases and J by 1 base, with 5 bases between the two germline ends. The CDR3 DNA reads as TGTGCCAGCAGCTCCCTGTCCTACGAGCAGTACTTC. This translates into CASSSLSYEQYF.

This chain joins TRBV28 and TRBJ2-3; weak D call: TRBD2 (6 bases). Germline assignment: CDR1 MDHEN and CDR2 SYDVKM. The V and J ends lost 6 bases and 6 bases respectively, with 19 bases between them. This CDR3 is 15 amino acids long. DNA for the CDR3: TGTGCCAGCAGATTTAAGAGGGAGGATGCGGATACGCAGTATTTT. Its translation: CASRFKREDADTQYF.

This rearrangement joins TRBV29-1 to TRBJ1-2; TRBD1 agrees at 7 bases. Germline CDR1 SQVTM, CDR2 ANQGSEA. V shed 7 bases and J 2 bases; nucleotides not matched to a gene: 4. This CDR3 is 12 amino acids long. CDR3 DNA: TGCAGCGCCGTGGACAGGAACTATGGCTACACCTTC. This gives the protein CSAVDRNYGYTF.

The chain is built from TRBV9 and TRBJ2-7; 8 nucleotides agree with TRBD1. This CDR3 comprises 16 residues. The junction had 12 bases not matched to a gene; V was cut back by 3 bases and J by 4 bases. The germline CDR1 and CDR2 sequences are SGDLS and YYNGEE. The CDR3 DNA sequence: TGTGCCAGCAGCGCCACACCAGGGGGCATGTCGTACGAGCAGTACTTC. Its translation is CASSATPGGMSYEQYF.

The chain links TRBV2 to TRBJ2-5, with unresolved D. From germline, CDR1 is SNHLY and CDR2 FYNNEI. V lost 7 bases and J 0 bases, leaving 9 bases between the germline ends. This CDR3 comprises 13 residues. CDR3 residues: CASKITNQETQYF. The DNA for the CDR3 is TGTGCCAGCAAAATCACAAACCAAGAGACCCAGTACTTC.